The rows below give T cell receptor beta chains drawn from one sample of a study of blood T cell repertoires in COVID-19. The repertoire was sequenced with immunoSEQ multiplex PCR; TCRdb's copy has only in-frame clones and lacks some. The data contain 200,000 to 250,000 clones, about nine tenths of them singletons. The sample was peripheral blood. Receptors were obtained from an elderly man with acute or convalescent COVID-19. The CDR3 runs from the conserved cysteine through the conserved F or W. D genes are given only for firm matches. Rows may omit the clone size; those that give it use once, few, many or a size class.

V gene	clone size	D gene	J gene	CDR3 protein	CDR3 DNA
TRBV10-1	few	.	TRBJ2-2	CASSERVNTGELFF	TGCGCCAGCAGTGAGAGAGTGAACACCGGGGAGCTGTTTTTT
TRBV27	.	.	TRBJ2-5	CASSSGGAGALPGTQYF	TGTGCCAGCAGTTCAGGTGGGGCGGGGGCCCTCCCAGGGACCCAGTACTTC
TRBV7-2	.	.	TRBJ2-3	CASSPRASSGTDTQYF	TGTGCCAGCAGCCCTCGAGCTTCGTCCGGCACAGATACGCAGTATTTT
TRBV11-3	.	TRBD1	TRBJ2-1	CASSRRDRAFYEQFF	TGTGCCAGCAGCCGAAGGGACAGGGCTTTCTATGAGCAGTTCTTC
TRBV18	.	.	TRBJ2-5	CASSGATGRETQYF	TGTGCCAGCTCGGGGGCGACAGGCAGAGAGACCCAGTACTTC
TRBV28	once	.	TRBJ2-3	CASSALGSSTDTQYF	TGTGCCAGCAGTGCCCTGGGCAGTAGCACAGATACGCAGTATTTT
TRBV7-2	.	.	TRBJ1-1	CASSFRSGNTEAFF	TGTGCCAGCAGCTTCCGGTCGGGGAACACTGAAGCTTTCTTT
TRBV7-9	.	TRBD1	TRBJ1-4	CASSLGTGPTNEKLFF	TGTGCCAGCAGCTTAGGGACAGGACCAACTAATGAAAAACTGTTTTTT
TRBV18	.	.	TRBJ1-3	CASSPPSGGRGNTIYF	TGTGCCAGCTCACCACCGTCCGGAGGGAGAGGAAACACCATATATTTT
TRBV2	.	.	TRBJ2-3	CASSVEGRDTQYF	TGTGCCAGCAGCGTGGAGGGCAGGGATACGCAGTATTTT